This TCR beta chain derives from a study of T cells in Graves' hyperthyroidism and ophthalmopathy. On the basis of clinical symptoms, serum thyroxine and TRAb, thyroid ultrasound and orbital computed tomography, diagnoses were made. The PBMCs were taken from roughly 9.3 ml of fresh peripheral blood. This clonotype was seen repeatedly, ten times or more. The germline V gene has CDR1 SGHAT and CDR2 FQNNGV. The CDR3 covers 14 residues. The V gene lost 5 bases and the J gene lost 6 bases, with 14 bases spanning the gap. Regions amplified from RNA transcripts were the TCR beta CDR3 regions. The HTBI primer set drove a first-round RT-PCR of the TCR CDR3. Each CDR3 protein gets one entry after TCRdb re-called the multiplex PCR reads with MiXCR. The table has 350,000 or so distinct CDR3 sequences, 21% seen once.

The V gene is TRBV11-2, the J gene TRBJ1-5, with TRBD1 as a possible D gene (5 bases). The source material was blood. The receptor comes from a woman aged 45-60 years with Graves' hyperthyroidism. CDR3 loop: CASSARVGSQPQHF. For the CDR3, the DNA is TGTGCCAGCAGCGCCAGGGTGGGTTCTCAGCCCCAGCATTTT.